Described below is a single TCR beta chain sequence and its context. These data originate in a study of cytomegalovirus exposure and HLA in healthy donors. The study ran its PCR with 60 Vbeta and 13 Jbeta primers. Repertoires were generated with immunoSEQ multiplex PCR, while TCRdb's copy carries only in-frame clones and drops some. This sample yields around 92,000 clones, of which 65% to 85% are seen a single time; under 3% belongs to the top ten. The CDR3 totals 16 residues. Germline CDR1 and CDR2: SGHAT and FQNNGV. The V end lost 5 bases, the J end lost 2 bases, and 19 bases lay between the germline ends.

This sequence was found in a female donor in good health and CMV-seropositive. Material: PBMCs. The chain carries TRBV11-2 and TRBJ2-7; possible D gene TRBD1, 5 bases. The CDR3 region is CASSPRTGDGTYEQYF. As DNA, the CDR3 is TGTGCCAGCAGCCCCAGAACAGGAGATGGAACCTACGAGCAGTACTTC. Filled out from reference TRBV11-2 and TRBJ2-7, the complete variable domain reads EAGVAQSPRYKIIEKRQSVAFWCNPISGHATLYWYQQILGQGPKLLIQFQNNGVVDDSQLPKDRFSAERLKGVDSTLKIQPAKLEDSAVYLCASSPRTGDGTYEQYFGPGTRLTVT.